The clone carrying this TCR beta chain was seen once. Sequencing was performed with immunoSEQ multiplex PCR; in TCRdb, only in-frame clones are kept and a portion is missing. This table holds roughly 300,000 clones, around 87% found once. The germline V gene has CDR1 GTSNPN and CDR2 SVGIG (reference sequence). The CDR3 runs 16 residues. V lost 0 bases, J lost 3 bases, and 8 bases stayed unmatched. The data stem from a study of cytomegalovirus exposure and HLA in healthy donors. The chain has TRBV30 and TRBJ2-3; 8 positions agree with TRBD2. The receptor's source is a woman aged 18-29 years in good health and CMV-seronegative. The sample consisted of PBMCs. The CDR3 protein is CAWSVRVAGWTDTQYF. The CDR3 region has the DNA TGTGCCTGGAGTGTACGAGTAGCGGGATGGACAGATACGCAGTATTTT.